This T cell receptor beta chain derives from a study of tumor-infiltrating lymphocytes in primary liver carcinoma (dated 2017 in TCRdb). A note on the overall study: Between November 2015 and early 2016, a few patients in China with histopathologically diagnosed primary liver carcinoma had their tumors surgically resected. A total of 35 specimens from 5 patients underwent TCRbeta repertoire sequencing, comprising around 25 tumor regions, 5 adjacent noncancerous liver tissues and 5 peripheral blood samples. Hepatocellular carcinoma (four) or combined HCC and intrahepatic cholangiocarcinoma (one) was present in the five patients, who were three men and two women aged 30 to 69 years. High reproducibility was observed for the technical replicate repertoires, with mean shared-clone rates roughly 0.87 and correlation coefficients above 0.95. Tumors of the five patients were stage T1-T3 N0M0 with maximum diameters of 4.2 to 10 cm. Across five regions of each liver tumor, along with adjacent normal tissue and blood, the study brought together TCRbeta repertoire sequencing, expression microarrays and whole-exome sequencing. Each sample produced roughly 3.65 to 8 million productive TCRbeta reads, and read depth showed no significant difference between tissue types.

Between the V and J ends, shortened by 0 bases and 0 bases respectively, the junction contains 21 bases. Counted from cysteine to phenylalanine, this CDR3 has 19 amino acids. Only the CDR3 portion is preserved as DNA: 57 bases, with reading frame beginning at the first base. Per the germline V gene (reference sequence), SGHKS is the CDR1 and YYEKEE is the CDR2. TRIzol reagent was used to extract blood RNA from unsorted whole blood, while the DNeasy Blood & Tissue kit provided the germline DNA. At the time of sampling, the patients were treatment-naive and had chronic HBV infection. Around 3.6 milliliters of peripheral blood were collected into K2EDTA tubes before surgery. To note about this clonotype: Its antigen remains unidentified. No much larger clone exists at a distance of one base, and base qualities are not known.

The study at large found these results: Only the TCR beta chain was sequenced, which likely underestimates true repertoire diversity because unpaired alpha chains were not captured. Pairs of tumor regions showed greater repertoire overlap (mean 36%) than tumor-adjacent pairs (17%) or tumor-blood pairs (approximately 15%), which is consistent with antigen-driven expansion. A significantly larger repertoire fraction was made up by the top 250 clones in tumors than in blood (p = 0.039). Since the samples were bulk and unsorted, there was no way to compare CD4+ and CD8+ T cell repertoires. With just five or six patients in the study, the authors point out that the findings should be validated in a larger study.

Starting from 500 to 600 ng total RNA, TCRbeta-specific cDNA was produced by reverse transcription with a constant-region primer and ProtoScript II reverse transcriptase. TCRbeta libraries were built with three nested multiplex PCR rounds, a slightly modified ARM-PCR procedure. Each of the first two PCR rounds ran for nine to ten cycles and used multiplex TRBV1-TRBV30 forward primers together with a Cbeta reverse primer. Sample barcodes and Illumina adapters were attached in a final 25-cycle PCR using Deep VentR polymerase. Amplicons of 200-500 bp were gel-purified with a QIAquick gel extraction kit before sequencing. TCRbeta amplicons were sequenced on an Illumina HiSeq 2500 with 250-bp paired-end reads. On the study's bioinformatics: To recover full CDR3 sequences, reads were quality-trimmed using Trimmomatic v0.33 and paired reads were then merged using FLASH v1.2.11. MiGEC v1.2.1b assigned V, D and J germline segments to the rearranged TCRbeta sequences. Clonotype statistics, along with Shannon-Wiener diversity indices, were calculated using VDJtools v1.0.0. To reduce sampling bias, subsequent analyses other than the diversity analysis used only the 250 most abundant clonotypes in each sample. The public reads were run again by TCRdb, first through fastp at Q25 and then through MiXCR, and only productive beta chains were kept. Merged by CDR3 protein, the rows form single entries marked with the most common genes and DNA. TCRdb's processing, not the authors', yielded these V and J calls. Here the sample has approximately 330,000 distinct CDR3 sequences; less than 75% occur a single time. Roughly 6.5% of the sample is taken by the ten largest.

This clonotype originated in a man between 40 and 49 years old with primary liver carcinoma and hepatitis B virus infection. Sequencing was done on a sample of peripheral blood. The rearrangement combines TRBV5-5 with TRBJ1-2; TRBD1 is perhaps the D gene, given 5 matching bases. CDR3 reads: CASSLVVRTRAGTNYGYTF. The nucleotide sequence reads TGTGCCAGCAGCTTGGTAGTTAGGACAAGGGCCGGGACTAACTATGGCTACACCTTC.